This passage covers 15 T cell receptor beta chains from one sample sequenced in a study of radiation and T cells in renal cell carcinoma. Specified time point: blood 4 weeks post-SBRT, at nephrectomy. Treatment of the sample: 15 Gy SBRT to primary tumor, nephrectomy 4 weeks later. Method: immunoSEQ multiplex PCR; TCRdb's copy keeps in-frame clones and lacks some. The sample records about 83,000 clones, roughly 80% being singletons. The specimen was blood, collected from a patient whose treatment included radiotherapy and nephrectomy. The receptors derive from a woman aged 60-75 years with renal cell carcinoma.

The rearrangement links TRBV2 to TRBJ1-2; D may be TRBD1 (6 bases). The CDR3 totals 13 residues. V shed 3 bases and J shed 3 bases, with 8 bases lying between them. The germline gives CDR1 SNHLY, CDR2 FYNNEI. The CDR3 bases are TGTGCCAGCAGTGACAGGGGCGACTATGGCTACACCTTC. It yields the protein CASSDRGDYGYTF. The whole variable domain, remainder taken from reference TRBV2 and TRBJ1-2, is EPEVTQTPSHQVTQMGQEVILRCVPISNHLYFYWYRQILGQKVEFLVSFYNNEISEKSEIFDDQFSVERPDGSNFTLKIRSTKLEDSAMYFCASSDRGDYGYTFGSGTRLTVV.

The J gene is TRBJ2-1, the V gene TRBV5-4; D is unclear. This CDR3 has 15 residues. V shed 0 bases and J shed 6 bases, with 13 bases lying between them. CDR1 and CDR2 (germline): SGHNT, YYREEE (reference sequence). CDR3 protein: CASSLGQVLANEQFF. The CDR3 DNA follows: TGTGCCAGCAGCTTGGGCCAGGTCCTCGCCAATGAGCAGTTCTTC.

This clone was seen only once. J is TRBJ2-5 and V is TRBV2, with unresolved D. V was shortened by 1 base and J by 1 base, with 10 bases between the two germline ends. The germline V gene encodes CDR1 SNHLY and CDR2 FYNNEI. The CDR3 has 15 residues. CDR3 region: CASSEGWGTQETQYF. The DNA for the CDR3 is TGTGCCAGCAGTGAAGGGTGGGGAACCCAAGAGACCCAGTACTTC. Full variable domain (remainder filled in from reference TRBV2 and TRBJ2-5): EPEVTQTPSHQVTQMGQEVILRCVPISNHLYFYWYRQILGQKVEFLVSFYNNEISEKSEIFDDQFSVERPDGSNFTLKIRSTKLEDSAMYFCASSEGWGTQETQYFGPGTRLLVL.

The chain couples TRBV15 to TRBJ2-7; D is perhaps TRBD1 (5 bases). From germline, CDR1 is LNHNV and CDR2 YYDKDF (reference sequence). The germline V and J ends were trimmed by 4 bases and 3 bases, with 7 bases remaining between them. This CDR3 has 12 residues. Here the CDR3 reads CATSIDSYEQYF. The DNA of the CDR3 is TGTGCCACCAGCATAGACAGCTACGAGCAGTACTTC.

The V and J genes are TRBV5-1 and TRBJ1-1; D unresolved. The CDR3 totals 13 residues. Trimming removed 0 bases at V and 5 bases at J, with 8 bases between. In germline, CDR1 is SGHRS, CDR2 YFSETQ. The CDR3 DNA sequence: TGCGCCAGCAGCTTGGTTGGGTTGACTGAAGCTTTCTTT. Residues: CASSLVGLTEAFF.

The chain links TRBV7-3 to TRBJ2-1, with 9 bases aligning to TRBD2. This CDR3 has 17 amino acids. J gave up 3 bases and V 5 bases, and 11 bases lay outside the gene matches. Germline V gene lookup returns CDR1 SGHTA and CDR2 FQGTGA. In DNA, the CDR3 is TGTGCCAGCAGCAATCCCCGTCTAGCGGGGAGCTACAATGAGCAGTTCTTC. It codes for CASSNPRLAGSYNEQFF.

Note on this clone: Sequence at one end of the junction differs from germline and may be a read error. The CDR3 loop is CAWSVRQAYGQYF. CDR3 bases: TGTGCCTGGAGTGTACGACAGGCCTACGGGCAGTACTTC. The gene calls are TRBV30 and TRBJ2-7, with a tentative D call TRBD1 (6 bases). Germline V gene lookup returns CDR1 GTSNPN and CDR2 SVGIG (reference sequence). The CDR3 extends over 13 amino acids.

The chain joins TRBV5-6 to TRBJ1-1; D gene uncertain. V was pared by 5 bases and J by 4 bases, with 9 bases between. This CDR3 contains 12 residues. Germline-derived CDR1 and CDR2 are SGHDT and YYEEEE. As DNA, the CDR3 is TGTGCCAGCAGTTTTCTGGGCACTGAAGCTTTCTTT. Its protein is CASSFLGTEAFF.

CDR3 coding DNA: TGTGCCTGGAGTGTACACCTGGGGAGCACTGAAGCTTTCTTT. This sequence encodes CAWSVHLGSTEAFF. J is TRBJ1-1 and V is TRBV30; D is ambiguous. V lost 0 bases, J lost 4 bases, and 12 bases lay in between. The CDR3 totals 14 residues. Per germline, CDR1 GTSNPN and CDR2 SVGIG (reference sequence).

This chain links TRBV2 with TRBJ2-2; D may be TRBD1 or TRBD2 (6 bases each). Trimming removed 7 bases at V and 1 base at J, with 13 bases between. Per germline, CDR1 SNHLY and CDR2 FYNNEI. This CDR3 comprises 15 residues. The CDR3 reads CASKGAGQNTGELFF. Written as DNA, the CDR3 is TGTGCCAGCAAAGGTGCGGGACAGAACACCGGGGAGCTGTTTTTT.

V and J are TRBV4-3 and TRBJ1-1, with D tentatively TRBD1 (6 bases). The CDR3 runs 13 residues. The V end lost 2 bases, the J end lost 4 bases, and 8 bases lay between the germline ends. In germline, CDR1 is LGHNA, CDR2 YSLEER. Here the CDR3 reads CASSQIGGTEAFF. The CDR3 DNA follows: TGCGCCAGCAGCCAAATAGGGGGCACTGAAGCTTTCTTT.

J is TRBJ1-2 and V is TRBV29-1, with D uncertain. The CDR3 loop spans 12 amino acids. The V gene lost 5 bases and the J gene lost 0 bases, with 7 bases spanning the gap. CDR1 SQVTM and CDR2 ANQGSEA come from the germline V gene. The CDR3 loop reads CSVPPSNYGYTF. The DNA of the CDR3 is TGCAGCGTTCCACCCTCTAACTATGGCTACACCTTC.

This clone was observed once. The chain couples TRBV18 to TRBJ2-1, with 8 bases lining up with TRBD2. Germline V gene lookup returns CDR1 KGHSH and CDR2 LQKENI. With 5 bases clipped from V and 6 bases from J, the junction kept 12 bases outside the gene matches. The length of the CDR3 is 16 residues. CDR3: CASSDRPQRESNEQFF. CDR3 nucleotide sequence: TGTGCCAGCTCAGACCGCCCACAGCGGGAGAGCAATGAGCAGTTCTTC.

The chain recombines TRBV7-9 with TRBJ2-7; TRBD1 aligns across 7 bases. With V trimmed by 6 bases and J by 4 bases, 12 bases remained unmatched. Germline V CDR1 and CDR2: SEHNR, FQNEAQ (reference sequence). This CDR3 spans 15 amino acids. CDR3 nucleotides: TGTGCCAGCAGTCAGGGGGTAACGGAGAATTACGAGCAGTACTTC. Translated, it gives CASSQGVTENYEQYF. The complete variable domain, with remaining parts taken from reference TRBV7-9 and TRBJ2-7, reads DTGVSQNPRHKITKRGQNVTFRCDPISEHNRLYWYRQTLGQGPEFLTYFQNEAQLEKSRLLSDRFSAERPKGSFSTLEIQRTEQGDSAMYLCASSQGVTENYEQYFGPGTRLTVT.

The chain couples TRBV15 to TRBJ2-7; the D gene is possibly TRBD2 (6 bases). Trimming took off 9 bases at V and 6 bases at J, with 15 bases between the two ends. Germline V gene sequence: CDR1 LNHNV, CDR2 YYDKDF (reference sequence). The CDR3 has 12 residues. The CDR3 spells CATRPPGAEQYF. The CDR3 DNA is TGTGCCACGCGTCCCCCGGGAGCCGAGCAGTACTTC.